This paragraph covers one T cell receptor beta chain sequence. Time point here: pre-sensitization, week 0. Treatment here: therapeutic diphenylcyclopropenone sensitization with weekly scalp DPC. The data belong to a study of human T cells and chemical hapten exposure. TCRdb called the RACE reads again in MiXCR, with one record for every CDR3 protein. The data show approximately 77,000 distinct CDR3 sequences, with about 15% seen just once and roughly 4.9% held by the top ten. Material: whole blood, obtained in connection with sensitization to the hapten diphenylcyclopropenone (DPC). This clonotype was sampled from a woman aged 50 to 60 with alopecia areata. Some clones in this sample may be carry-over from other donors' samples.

The DNA of the CDR3 is TGCGCCAGCAGCCAGGTCCGGGGAAATAGCGGCGGGGAGCTGTTTTTT. It translates to CASSQVRGNSGGELFF. This chain joins TRBV5-1 and TRBJ2-2; TRBD2 might be the D (6 bases). V was shortened by 4 bases and J by 7 bases, with 20 bases between the two germline ends. The CDR3 has 16 amino acids. CDR1 SGHRS and CDR2 YFSETQ come from the germline V gene. Complete variable domain (other parts from reference TRBV5-1 and TRBJ2-2): KAGVTQTPRYLIKTRGQQVTLSCSPISGHRSVSWYQQTPGQGLQFLFEYFSETQRNKGNFPGRFSGRQFSNSRSEMNVSTLELGDSALYLCASSQVRGNSGGELFFGEGSRLTVL.